There are a few counts of the clone carrying this T cell receptor beta chain. Its antigen is unidentified. Study-wide points: In terms of TCR gene usage, tumor memory CD4+ T cells clustered together with blood and lymph node memory CD4+ cells, as well as with lymph node naive CD4+ cells.

From germline, CDR1 is LGHNA and CDR2 YNFKEQ. There are 15 residues in the CDR3. V lost 1 base and J lost 0; bases outside the gene matches: 0. TCRdb independently ran MiXCR on the 5' RACE reads; one entry per CDR3 protein. The sample contains roughly 4,900 distinct CDR3 sequences, roughly 34% of which appear only once. The clonotype was recovered from a female donor with breast cancer. The gene calls are TRBV4-2 and TRBJ2-7, with 10 positions matching TRBD1. The sample consisted of memory CD4+ T cells sorted from blood. Documented subset: memory CD4+ T cells, CD4+CD45RO+CD25-. CDR3 in DNA: TGTGCCAGCAGCCAAGGGACAGGGGGCTCCTACGAGCAGTACTTC. Translation gives CASSQGTGGSYEQYF.